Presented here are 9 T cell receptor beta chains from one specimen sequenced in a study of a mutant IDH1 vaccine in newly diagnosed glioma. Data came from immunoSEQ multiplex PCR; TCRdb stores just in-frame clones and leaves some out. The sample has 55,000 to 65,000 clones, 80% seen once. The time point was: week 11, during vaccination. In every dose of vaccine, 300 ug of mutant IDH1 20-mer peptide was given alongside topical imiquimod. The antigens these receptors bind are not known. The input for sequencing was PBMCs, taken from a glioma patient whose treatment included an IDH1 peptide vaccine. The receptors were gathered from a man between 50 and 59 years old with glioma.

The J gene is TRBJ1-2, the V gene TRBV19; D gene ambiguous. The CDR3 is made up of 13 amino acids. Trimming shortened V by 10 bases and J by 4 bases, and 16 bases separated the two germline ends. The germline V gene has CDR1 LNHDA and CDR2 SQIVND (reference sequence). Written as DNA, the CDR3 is TGTGCCACCGTGGGCCGAAGCTTCTATGGCTACACCTTC. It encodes CATVGRSFYGYTF. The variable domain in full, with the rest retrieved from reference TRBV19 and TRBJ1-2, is DGGITQSPKYLFRKEGQNVTLSCEQNLNHDAMYWYRQDPGQGLRLIYYSQIVNDFQKGDIAEGYSVSREKKESFPLTVTSAQKNPTAFYLCATVGRSFYGYTFGSGTRLTVV.

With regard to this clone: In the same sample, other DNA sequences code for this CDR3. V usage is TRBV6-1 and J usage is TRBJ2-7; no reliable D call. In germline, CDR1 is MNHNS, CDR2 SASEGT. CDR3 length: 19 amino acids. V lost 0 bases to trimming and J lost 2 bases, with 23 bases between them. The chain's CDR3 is CASSEALYLSSTKTYEQYF. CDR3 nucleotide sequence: TGTGCCAGCAGTGAAGCCCTCTACTTATCCTCCACCAAAACCTACGAGCAGTACTTC.

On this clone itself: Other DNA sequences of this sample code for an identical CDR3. The CDR3 region has the DNA TGCGCCAGCTCGACCGGGACAGAACAAGAGACCCAGTACTTC. Amino acid sequence: CASSTGTEQETQYF. This chain uses TRBV5-1 with TRBJ2-5; 7 bases are a match to TRBD1. The germline gives CDR1 SGHRS, CDR2 YFSETQ. Losses at the gene ends were 7 bases for V and 2 bases for J; bases not matched to a gene: 8. The CDR3 contains 14 residues. Full variable domain (missing parts from reference TRBV5-1 and TRBJ2-5): KAGVTQTPRYLIKTRGQQVTLSCSPISGHRSVSWYQQTPGQGLQFLFEYFSETQRNKGNFPGRFSGRQFSNSRSEMNVSTLELGDSALYLCASSTGTEQETQYFGPGTRLLVL.

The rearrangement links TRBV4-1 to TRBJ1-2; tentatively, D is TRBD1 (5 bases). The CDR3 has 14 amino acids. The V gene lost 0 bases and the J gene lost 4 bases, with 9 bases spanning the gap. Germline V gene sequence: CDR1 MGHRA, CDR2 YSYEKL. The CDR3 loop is CASSQEDILYGYTF. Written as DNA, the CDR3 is TGCGCCAGCAGCCAAGAGGACATTCTCTATGGCTACACCTTC.

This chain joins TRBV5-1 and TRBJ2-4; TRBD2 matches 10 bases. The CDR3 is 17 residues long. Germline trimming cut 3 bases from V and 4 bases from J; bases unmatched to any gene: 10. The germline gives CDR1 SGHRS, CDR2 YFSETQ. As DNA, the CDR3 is TGCGCCAGCAGCTCCGGGCTAGCGGGAGAAGGGAAAAACATTCAGTACTTC. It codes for CASSSGLAGEGKNIQYF.

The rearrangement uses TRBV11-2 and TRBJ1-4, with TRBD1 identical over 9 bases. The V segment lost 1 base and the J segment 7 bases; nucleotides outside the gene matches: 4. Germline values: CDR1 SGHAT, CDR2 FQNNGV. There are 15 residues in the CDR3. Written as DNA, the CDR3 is TGTGCCAGCAGCTTAGCTGGGACAGGGAGTGAAAAACTGTTTTTT. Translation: CASSLAGTGSEKLFF.

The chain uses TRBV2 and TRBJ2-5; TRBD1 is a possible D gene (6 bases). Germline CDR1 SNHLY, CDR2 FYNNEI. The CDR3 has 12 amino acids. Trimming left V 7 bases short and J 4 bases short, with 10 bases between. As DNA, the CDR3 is TGTGCCAGCAATGGGGGCGTAGAGACCCAGTACTTC. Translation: CASNGGVETQYF.

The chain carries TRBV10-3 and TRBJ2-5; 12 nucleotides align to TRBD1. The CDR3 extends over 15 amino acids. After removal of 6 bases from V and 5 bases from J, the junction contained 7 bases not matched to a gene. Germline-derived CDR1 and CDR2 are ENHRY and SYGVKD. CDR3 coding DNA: TGTGCCATCAGCCCGGGACAGGGGGCGAGGGAGACCCAGTACTTC. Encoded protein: CAISPGQGARETQYF.

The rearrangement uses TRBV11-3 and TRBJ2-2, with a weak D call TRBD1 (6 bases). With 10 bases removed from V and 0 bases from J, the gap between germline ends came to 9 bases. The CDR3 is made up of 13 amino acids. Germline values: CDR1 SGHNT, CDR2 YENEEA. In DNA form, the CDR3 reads TGTGCCACAGGGGTATCGAACACCGGGGAGCTGTTTTTT. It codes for CATGVSNTGELFF. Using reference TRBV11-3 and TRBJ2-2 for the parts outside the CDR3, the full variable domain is EAGVVQSPRYKIIEKKQPVAFWCNPISGHNTLYWYLQNLGQGPELLIRYENEEAVDDSQLPKDRFSAERLKGVDSTLKIQPAELGDSAVYLCATGVSNTGELFFGEGSRLTVL.